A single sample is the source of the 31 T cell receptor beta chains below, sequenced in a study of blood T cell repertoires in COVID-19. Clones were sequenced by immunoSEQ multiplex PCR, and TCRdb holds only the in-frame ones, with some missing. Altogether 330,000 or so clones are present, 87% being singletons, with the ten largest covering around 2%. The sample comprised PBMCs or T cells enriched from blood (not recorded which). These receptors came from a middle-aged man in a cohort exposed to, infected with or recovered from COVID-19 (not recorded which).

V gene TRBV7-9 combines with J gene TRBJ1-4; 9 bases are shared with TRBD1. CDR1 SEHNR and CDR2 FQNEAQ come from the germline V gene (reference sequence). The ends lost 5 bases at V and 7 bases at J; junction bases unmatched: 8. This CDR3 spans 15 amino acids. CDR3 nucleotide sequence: TGTGCCAGCAGCCCCAGACAGGGGGATAGTGAAAAACTGTTTTTT. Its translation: CASSPRQGDSEKLFF.

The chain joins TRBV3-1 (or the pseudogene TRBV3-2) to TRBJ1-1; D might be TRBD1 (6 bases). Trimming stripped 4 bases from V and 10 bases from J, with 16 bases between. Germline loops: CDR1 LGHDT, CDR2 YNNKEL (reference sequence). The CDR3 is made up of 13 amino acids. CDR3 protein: CASSRGDIQTAFF. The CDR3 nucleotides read TGTGCCAGCAGCCGAGGGGACATACAAACAGCTTTCTTT.

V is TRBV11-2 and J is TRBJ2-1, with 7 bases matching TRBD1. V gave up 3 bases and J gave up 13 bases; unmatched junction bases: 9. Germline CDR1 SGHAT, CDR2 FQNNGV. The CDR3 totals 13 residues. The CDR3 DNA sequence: TGTGCCAGCAGCTTTAGGACAGGCCTGGCACAGTTCTTC. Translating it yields CASSFRTGLAQFF.

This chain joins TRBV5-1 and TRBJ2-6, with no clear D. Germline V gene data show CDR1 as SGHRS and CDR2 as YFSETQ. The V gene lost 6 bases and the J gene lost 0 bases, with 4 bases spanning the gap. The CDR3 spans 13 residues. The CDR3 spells CASTLSGANVLTF. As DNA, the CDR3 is TGCGCCAGCACTCTCTCTGGGGCCAACGTCCTGACTTTC.

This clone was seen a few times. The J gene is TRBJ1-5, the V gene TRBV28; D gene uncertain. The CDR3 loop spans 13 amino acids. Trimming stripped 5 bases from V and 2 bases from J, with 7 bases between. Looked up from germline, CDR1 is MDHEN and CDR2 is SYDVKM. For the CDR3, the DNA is TGTGCCAGCAGTGTCCTACGCAATCAGCCCCAGCATTTT. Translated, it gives CASSVLRNQPQHF.

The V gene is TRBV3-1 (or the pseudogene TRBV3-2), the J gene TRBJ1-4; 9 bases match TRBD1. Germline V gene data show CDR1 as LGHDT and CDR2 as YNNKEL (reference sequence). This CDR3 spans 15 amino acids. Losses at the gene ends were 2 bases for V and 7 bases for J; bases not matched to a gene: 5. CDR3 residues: CASSQRQGVGEKLFF. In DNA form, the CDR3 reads TGTGCCAGCAGCCAACGACAGGGGGTGGGTGAAAAACTGTTTTTT.

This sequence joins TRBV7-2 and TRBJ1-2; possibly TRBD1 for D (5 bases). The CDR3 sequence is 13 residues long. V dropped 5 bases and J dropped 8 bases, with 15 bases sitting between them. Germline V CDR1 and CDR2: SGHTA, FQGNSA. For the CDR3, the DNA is TGTGCCAGCAGCCCAGTTCAGGGAAGGGGCTACACCTTC. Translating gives CASSPVQGRGYTF.

CDR3 sequence reads: CASSEGLQSSTDTQYF. The CDR3 nucleotides read TGTGCCAGCAGCGAGGGACTCCAATCGAGCACAGATACGCAGTATTTT. The chain joins TRBV6-4 to TRBJ2-3; D might be TRBD2 (6 bases). Germline V gene sequence: CDR1 MRHNA, CDR2 SNTAGT. The V gene lost 6 bases and the J gene lost 0 bases, with 16 bases spanning the gap. The CDR3 has 16 residues.

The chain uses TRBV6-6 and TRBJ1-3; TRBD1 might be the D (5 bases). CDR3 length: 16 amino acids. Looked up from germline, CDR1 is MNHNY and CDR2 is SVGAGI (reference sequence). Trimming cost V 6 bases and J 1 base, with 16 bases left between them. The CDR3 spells CASRKTEARSGNTIYF. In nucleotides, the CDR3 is TGTGCCAGCAGAAAGACAGAGGCCCGATCTGGAAACACCATATATTTT.

For the CDR3, the DNA is TGTGCCACCAGTTCGGACAGGGCCTTCCTCTACAATGAGCAGTTCTTC. Residues: CATSSDRAFLYNEQFF. The chain carries TRBV24-1 and TRBJ2-1; 8 bases map to TRBD1. The trim removed 6 bases at V and 3 bases at J, leaving 9 bases unmatched. Germline CDR1 KGHDR, CDR2 SFDVKD. The CDR3 sequence is 16 residues long.

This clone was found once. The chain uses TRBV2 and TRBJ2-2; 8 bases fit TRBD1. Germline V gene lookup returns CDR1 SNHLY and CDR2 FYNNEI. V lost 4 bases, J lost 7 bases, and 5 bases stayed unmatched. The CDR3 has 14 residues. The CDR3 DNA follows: TGTGCCAGCAGTGGCGGACAGGGTCTCGGGGAGCTGTTTTTT. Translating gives CASSGGQGLGELFF.

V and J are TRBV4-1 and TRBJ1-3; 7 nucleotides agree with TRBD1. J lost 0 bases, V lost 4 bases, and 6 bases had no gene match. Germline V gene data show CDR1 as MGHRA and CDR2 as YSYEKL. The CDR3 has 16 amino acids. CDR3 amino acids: CASSLGQRFSGNTIYF. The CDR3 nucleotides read TGCGCCAGCAGCCTGGGACAGCGATTCTCTGGAAACACCATATATTTT.

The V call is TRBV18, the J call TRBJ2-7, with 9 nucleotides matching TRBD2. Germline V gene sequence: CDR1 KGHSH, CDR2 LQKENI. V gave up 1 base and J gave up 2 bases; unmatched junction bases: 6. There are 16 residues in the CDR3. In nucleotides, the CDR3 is TGTGCCAGCTCACCACTTAGCGGGAGTTCCGCCTACGAGCAGTACTTC. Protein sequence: CASSPLSGSSAYEQYF. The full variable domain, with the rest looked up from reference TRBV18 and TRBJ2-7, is NAGVMQNPRHLVRRRGQEARLRCSPMKGHSHVYWYRQLPEEGLKFMVYLQKENIIDESGMPKERFSAEFPKEGPSILRIQQVVRGDSAAYFCASSPLSGSSAYEQYFGPGTRLTVT.

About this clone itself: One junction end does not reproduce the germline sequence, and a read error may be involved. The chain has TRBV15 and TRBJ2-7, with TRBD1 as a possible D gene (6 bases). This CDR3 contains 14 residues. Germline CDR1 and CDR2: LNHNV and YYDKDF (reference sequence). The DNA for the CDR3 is TGTGCCACCAGTAGAGTTACAGGGTCTTACGAGCAGTACTTC. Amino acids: CATSRVTGSYEQYF.

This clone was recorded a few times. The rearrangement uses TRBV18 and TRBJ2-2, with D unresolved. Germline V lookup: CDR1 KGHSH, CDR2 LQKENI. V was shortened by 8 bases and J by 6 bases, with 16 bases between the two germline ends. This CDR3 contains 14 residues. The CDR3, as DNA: TGTGCCAGCCGATCCGCGCATCGGTCCGGGGAGCTGTTTTTT. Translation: CASRSAHRSGELFF.

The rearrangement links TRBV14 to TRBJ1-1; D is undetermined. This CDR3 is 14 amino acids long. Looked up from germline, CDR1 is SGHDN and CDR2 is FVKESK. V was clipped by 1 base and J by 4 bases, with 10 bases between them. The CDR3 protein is CASSQVAGFTEAFF. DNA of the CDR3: TGTGCCAGCAGCCAAGTAGCCGGGTTCACTGAAGCTTTCTTT.

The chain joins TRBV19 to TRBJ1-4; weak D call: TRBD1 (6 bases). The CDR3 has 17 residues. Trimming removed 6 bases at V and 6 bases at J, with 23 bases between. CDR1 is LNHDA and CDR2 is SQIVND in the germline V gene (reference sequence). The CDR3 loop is CASRTGRGRSADEKLFF. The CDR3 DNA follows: TGTGCCAGTAGGACGGGCAGGGGTAGGTCGGCTGATGAAAAACTGTTTTTT.

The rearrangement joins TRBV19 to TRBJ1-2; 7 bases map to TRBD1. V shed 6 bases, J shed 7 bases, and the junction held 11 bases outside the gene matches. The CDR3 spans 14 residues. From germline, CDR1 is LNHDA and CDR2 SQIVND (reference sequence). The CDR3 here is CASRSQGSFAGYTF. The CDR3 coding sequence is TGTGCCAGTAGGTCACAGGGGTCTTTCGCTGGCTACACCTTC.

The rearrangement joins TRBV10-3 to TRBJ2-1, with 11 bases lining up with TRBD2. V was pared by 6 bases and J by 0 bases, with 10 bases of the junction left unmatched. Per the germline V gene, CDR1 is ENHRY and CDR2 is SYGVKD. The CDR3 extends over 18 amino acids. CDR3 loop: CAIRTTGTSGNSYNEQFF. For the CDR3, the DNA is TGTGCCATCAGGACAACCGGGACTAGCGGAAACTCCTACAATGAGCAGTTCTTC.

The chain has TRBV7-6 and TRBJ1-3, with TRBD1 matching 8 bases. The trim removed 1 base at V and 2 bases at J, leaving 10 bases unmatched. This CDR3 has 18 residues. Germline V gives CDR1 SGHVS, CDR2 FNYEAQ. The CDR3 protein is CASSLVAGGMFTGNTIYF. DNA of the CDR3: TGTGCCAGCAGCTTAGTGGCAGGGGGCATGTTTACTGGAAACACCATATATTTT.

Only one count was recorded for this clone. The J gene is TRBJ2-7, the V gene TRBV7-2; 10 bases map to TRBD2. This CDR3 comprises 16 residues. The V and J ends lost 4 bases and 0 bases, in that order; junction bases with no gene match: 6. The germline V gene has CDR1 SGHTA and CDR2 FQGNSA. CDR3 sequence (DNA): TGTGCCAGCAGCTCTGGACTAGCGGCACTCTCCTACGAGCAGTACTTC. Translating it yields CASSSGLAALSYEQYF.

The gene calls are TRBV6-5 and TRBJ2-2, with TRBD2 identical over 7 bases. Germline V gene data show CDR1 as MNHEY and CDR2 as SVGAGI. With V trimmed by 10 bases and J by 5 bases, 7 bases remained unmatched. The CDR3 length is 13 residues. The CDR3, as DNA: TGTGCCACCTACGCTAGCGGTACCGGGGAGCTGTTTTTT. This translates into CATYASGTGELFF.

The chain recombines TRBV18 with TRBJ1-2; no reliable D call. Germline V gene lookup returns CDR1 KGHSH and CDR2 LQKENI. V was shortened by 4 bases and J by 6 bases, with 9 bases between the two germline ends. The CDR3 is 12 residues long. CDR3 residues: CASSRQEDGYTF. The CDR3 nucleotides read TGTGCCAGCTCACGTCAGGAGGATGGCTACACCTTC.

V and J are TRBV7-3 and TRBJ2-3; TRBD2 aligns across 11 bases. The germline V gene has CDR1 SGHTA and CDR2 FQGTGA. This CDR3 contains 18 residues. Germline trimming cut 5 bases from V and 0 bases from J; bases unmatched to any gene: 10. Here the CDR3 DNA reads TGTGCCAGCAGCGCCGTTCCGGGACTAGCGGCTAGCACAGATACGCAGTATTTT. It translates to CASSAVPGLAASTDTQYF.

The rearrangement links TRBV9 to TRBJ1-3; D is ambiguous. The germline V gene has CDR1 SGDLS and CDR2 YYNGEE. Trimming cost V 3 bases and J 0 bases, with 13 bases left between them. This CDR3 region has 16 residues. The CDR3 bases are TGTGCCAGCAGCGACGATGGGAGGGCCTCTGGAAACACCATATATTTT. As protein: CASSDDGRASGNTIYF.

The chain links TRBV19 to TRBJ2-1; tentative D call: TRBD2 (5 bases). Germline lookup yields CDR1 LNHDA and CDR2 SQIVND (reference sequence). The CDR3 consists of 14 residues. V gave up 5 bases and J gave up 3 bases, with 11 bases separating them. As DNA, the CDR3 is TGTGCCAGTAGTGGAGCGGCTTACTACAATGAGCAGTTCTTC. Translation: CASSGAAYYNEQFF.

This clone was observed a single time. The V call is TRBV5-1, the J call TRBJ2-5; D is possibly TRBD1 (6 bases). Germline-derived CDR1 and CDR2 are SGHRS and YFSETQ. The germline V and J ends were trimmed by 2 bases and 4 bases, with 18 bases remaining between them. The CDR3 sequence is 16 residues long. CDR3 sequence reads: CASSFTGTSTGETQYF. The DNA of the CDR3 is TGCGCCAGCAGCTTCACCGGGACATCAACGGGAGAGACCCAGTACTTC.

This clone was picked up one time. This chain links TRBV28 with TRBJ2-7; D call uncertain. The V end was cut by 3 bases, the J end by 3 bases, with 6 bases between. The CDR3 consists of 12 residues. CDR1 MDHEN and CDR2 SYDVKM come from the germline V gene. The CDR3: CASSLNGYEQYF. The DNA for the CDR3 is TGTGCCAGCAGTTTGAACGGCTACGAGCAGTACTTC.

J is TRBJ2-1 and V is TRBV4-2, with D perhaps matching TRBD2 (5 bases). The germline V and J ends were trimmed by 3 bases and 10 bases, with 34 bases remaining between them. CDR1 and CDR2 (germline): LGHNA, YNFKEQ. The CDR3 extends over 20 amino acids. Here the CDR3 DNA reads TGTGCCAGCAGCCACGCCCCCGAGCGGCCCGAAGACCGCCTCCGCAGCGAGCAGTTCTTC. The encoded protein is CASSHAPERPEDRLRSEQFF.

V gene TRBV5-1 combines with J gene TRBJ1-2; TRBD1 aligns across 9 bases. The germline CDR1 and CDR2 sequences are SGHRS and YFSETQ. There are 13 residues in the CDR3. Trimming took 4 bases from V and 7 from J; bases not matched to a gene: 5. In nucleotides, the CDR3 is TGCGCCAGCAGCCCGGGGACAGGGACTGGCTACACCTTC. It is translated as CASSPGTGTGYTF.

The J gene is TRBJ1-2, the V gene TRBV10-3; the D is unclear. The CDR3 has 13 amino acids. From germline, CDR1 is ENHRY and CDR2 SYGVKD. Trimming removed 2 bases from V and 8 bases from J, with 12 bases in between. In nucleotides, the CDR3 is TGTGCCATCAGTGAGCTACTTACAGACGGCTACACCTTC. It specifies CAISELLTDGYTF.